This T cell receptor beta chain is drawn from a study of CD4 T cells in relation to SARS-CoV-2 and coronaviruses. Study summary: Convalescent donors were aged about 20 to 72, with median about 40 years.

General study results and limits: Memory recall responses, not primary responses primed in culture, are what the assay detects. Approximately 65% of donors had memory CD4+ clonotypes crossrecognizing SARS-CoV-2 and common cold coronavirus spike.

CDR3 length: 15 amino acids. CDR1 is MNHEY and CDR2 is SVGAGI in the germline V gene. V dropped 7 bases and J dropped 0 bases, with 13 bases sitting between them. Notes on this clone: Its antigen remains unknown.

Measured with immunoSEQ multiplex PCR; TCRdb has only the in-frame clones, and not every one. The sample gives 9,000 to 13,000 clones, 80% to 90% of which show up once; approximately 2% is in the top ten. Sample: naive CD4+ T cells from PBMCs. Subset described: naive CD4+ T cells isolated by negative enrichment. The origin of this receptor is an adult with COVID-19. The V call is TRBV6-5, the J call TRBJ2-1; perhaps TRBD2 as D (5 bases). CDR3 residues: CASKGLQFSYNEQFF. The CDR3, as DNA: TGTGCCAGCAAAGGACTCCAATTCTCCTACAATGAGCAGTTCTTC.